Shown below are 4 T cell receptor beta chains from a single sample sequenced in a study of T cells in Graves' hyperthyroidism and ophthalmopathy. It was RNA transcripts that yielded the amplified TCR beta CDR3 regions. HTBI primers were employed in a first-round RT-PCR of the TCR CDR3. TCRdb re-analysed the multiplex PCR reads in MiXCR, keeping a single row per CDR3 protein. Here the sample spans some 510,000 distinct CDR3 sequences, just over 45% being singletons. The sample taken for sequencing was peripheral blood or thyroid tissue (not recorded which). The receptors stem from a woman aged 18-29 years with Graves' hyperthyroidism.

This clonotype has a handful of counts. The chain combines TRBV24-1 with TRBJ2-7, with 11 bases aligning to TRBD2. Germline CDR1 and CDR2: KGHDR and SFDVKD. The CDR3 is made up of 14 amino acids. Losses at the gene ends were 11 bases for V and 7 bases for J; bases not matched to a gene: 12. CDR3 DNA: TGTGCCAGCAGCTTGGTACTAGCGGGAGAGGAGCAGTACTTC. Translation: CASSLVLAGEEQYF.

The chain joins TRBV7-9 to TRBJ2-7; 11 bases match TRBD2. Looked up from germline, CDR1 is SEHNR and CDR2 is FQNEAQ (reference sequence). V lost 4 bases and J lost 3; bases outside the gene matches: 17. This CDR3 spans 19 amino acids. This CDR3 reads CASSSGLGGPGTSGYEQYF. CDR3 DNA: TGTGCCAGCAGCTCGGGACTAGGGGGCCCCGGGACTAGCGGCTACGAGCAGTACTTC.

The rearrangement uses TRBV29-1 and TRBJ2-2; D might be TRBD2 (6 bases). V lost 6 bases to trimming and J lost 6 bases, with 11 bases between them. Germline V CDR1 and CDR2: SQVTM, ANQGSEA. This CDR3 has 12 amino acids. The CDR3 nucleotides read TGCAGCGTCCGCGGGGTGGCCGGGGAGCTGTTTTTT. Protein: CSVRGVAGELFF.

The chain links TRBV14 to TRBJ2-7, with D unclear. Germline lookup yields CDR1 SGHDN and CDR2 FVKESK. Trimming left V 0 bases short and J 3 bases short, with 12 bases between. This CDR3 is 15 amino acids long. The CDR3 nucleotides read TGTGCCAGCAGCCAAGATAACCGACCCAGCTACGAGCAGTACTTC. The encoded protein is CASSQDNRPSYEQYF.